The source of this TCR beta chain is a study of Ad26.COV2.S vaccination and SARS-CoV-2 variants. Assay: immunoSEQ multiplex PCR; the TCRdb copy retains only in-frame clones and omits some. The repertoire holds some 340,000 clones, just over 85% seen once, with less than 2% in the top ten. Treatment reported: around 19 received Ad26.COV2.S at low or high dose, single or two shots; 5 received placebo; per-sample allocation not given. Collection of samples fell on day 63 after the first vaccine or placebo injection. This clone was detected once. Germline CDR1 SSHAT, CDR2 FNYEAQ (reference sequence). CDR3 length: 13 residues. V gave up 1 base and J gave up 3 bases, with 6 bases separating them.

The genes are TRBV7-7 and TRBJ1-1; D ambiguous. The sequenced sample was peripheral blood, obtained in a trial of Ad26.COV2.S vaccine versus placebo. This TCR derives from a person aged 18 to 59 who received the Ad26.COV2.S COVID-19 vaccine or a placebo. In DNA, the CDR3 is TGTGCCAGCAGCTTAGACCCAGACACTGAAGCTTTCTTT. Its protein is CASSLDPDTEAFF.